The T cell receptor beta chain described here comes from a study of T-cell reconstitution after alpha-beta-depleted transplantation in children. Library preparation (for TCRbeta) was performed with unique molecular identifiers. Each CDR3 protein is one row after TCRdb ran MiXCR on the PCR reads. The sample shows some 500,000 distinct CDR3 sequences, approximately 16% of them seen only once. This TCR came from a human donor who donated a stem cell graft to a child with acute lymphoblastic leukemia. The material sequenced was PBMCs from the stem cell graft donor, taken from the stem cell graft.

The DNA of the CDR3 is TGTGCCAGCAGCTTAGCTTGGGGGACAGGGTACGGTCACGAGGCCTACAATGAGCAGTTCTTC. This sequence encodes CASSLAWGTGYGHEAYNEQFF. The rearrangement links TRBV7-6 to TRBJ2-1; the match to TRBD1 covers 9 bases. Trimming at V came to 0 bases and at J to 2 bases, leaving 17 bases not matched to a gene. This CDR3 is built from 21 residues. The germline V gene has CDR1 SGHVS and CDR2 FNYEAQ.